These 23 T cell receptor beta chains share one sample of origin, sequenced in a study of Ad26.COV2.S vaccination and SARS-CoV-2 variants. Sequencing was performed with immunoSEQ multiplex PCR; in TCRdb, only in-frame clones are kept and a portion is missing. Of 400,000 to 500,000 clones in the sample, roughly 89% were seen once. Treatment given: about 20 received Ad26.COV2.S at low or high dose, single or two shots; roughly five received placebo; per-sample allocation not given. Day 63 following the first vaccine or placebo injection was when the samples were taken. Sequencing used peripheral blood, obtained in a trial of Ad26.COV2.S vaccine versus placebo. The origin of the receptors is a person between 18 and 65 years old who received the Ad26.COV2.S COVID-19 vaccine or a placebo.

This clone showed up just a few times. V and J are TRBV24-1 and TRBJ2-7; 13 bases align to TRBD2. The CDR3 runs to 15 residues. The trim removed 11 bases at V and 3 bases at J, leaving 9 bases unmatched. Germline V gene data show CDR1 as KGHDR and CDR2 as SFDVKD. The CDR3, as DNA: TGTGCCATCCTAGCCGGGACTAGCGGGATCTACGAGCAGTACGTC. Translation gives CAILAGTSGIYEQYV.

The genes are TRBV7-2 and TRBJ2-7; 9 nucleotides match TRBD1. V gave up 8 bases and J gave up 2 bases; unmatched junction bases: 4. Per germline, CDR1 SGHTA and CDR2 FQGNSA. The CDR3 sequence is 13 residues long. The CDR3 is CASARQGAYEQYV. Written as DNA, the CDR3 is TGTGCCAGCGCCAGACAGGGGGCCTACGAGCAGTACGTC.

CDR3 loop: CASSDILKYGYTF. The CDR3 nucleotides read TGTGCCAGCAGCGACATTCTCAAGTATGGCTACACCTTC. The chain joins TRBV2 to TRBJ1-2; D unclear. The ends were cut back, 6 bases at V and 5 bases at J, with 13 bases in the middle. This CDR3 spans 13 amino acids. Per germline, CDR1 SNHLY and CDR2 FYNNEI.

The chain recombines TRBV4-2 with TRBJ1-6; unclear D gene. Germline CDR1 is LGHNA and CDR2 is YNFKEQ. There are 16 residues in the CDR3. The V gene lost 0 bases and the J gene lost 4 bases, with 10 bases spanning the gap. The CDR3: CASSQELELYNSPLHF. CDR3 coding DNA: TGTGCCAGCAGCCAAGAGTTGGAGTTATATAATTCACCCCTCCACTTT.

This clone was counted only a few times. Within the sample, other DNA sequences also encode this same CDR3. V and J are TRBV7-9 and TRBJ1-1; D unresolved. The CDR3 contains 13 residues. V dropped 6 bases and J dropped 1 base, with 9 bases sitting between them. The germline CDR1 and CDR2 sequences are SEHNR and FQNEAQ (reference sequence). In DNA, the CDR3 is TGTGCCAGCAGTCCCGGGTGGAACACTGAAGCTTTCTTT. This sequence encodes CASSPGWNTEAFF.

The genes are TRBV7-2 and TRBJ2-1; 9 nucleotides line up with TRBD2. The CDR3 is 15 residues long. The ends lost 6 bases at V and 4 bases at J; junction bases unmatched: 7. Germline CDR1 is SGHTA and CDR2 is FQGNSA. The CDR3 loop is CASRGKLAGYNEQFF. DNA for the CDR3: TGTGCCAGCAGGGGAAAACTAGCGGGTTACAATGAGCAGTTCTTC.

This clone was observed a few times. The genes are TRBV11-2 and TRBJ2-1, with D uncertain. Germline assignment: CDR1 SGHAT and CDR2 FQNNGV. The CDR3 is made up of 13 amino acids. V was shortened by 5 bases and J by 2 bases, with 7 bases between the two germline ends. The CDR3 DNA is TGTGCCAGCAGCCAAGGGCCCTACAATGAGCAGTTCTTC. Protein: CASSQGPYNEQFF. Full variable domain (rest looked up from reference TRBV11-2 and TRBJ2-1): EAGVAQSPRYKIIEKRQSVAFWCNPISGHATLYWYQQILGQGPKLLIQFQNNGVVDDSQLPKDRFSAERLKGVDSTLKIQPAKLEDSAVYLCASSQGPYNEQFFGPGTRLTVL.

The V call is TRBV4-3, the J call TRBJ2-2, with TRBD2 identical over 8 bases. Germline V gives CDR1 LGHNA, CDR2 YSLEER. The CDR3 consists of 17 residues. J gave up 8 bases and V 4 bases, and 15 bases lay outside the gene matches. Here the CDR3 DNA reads TGCGCCAGCAGCCGGTTGCCGGGGGGGCCCGTTTCAGGGGAGCTGTTTTTT. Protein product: CASSRLPGGPVSGELFF.

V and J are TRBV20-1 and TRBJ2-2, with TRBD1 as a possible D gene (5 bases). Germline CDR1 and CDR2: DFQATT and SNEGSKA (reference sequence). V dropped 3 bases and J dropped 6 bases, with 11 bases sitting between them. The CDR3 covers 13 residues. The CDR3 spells CSASHLGAGELFF. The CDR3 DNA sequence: TGCAGTGCTAGTCATTTAGGGGCCGGGGAGCTGTTTTTT.

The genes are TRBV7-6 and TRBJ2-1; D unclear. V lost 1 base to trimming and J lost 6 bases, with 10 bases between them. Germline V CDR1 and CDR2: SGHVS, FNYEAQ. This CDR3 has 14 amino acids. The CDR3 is CASSLVFNSNEQFF. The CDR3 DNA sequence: TGTGCCAGCAGCTTAGTCTTCAACAGCAATGAGCAGTTCTTC. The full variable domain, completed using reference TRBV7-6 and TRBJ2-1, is GAGVSQSPRYKVTKRGQDVALRCDPISGHVSLYWYRQALGQGPEFLTYFNYEAQQDKSGLPNDRFSAERPEGSISTLTIQRTEQRDSAMYRCASSLVFNSNEQFFGPGTRLTVL.

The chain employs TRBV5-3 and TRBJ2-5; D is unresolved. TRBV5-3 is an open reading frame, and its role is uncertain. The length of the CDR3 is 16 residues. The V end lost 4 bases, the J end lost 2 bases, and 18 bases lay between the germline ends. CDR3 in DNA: TGTGCCAGAAGCCTAGACGGACCGAGACTTCAAGAGACCCAGTACTTC. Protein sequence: CARSLDGPRLQETQYF.

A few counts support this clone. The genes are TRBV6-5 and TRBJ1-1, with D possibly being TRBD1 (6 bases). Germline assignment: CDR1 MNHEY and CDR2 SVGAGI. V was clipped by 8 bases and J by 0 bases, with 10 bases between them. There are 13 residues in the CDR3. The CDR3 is CASQDSLNTEAFF. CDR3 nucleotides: TGTGCCAGCCAGGACAGCTTGAACACTGAAGCTTTCTTT.

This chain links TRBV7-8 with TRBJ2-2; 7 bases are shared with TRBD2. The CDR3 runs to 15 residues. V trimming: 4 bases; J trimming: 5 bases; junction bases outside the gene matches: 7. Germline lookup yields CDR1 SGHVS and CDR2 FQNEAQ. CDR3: CASSWLADLTGELFF. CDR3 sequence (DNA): TGTGCCAGCAGCTGGCTAGCGGACCTAACCGGGGAGCTGTTTTTT.

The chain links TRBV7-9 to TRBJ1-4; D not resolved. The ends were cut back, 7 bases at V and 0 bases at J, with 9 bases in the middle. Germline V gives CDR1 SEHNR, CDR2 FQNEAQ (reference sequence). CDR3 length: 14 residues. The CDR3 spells CASTDVTTNEKLFF. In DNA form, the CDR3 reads TGTGCCAGCACGGACGTAACAACTAATGAAAAACTGTTTTTT.

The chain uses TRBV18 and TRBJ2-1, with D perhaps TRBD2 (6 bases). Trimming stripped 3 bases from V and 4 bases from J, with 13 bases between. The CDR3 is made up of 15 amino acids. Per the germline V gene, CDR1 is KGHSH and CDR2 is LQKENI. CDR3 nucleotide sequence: TGTGCCAGCTCACCGGGGCTTCGGGAGTACAATGAGCAGTTCTTC. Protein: CASSPGLREYNEQFF. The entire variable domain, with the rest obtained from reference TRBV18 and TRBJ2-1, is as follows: NAGVMQNPRHLVRRRGQEARLRCSPMKGHSHVYWYRQLPEEGLKFMVYLQKENIIDESGMPKERFSAEFPKEGPSILRIQQVVRGDSAAYFCASSPGLREYNEQFFGPGTRLTVL.

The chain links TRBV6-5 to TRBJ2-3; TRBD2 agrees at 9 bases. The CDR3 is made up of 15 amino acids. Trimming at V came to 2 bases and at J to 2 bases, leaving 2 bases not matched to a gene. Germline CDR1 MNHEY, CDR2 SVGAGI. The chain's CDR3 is CASSYASGDTDTQYF. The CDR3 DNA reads TGTGCCAGCAGTTACGCTAGCGGGGACACAGATACGCAGTATTTT.

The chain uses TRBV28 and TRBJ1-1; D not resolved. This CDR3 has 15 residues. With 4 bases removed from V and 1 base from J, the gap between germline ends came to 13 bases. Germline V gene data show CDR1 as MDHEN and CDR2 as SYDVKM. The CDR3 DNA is TGTGCCAGCAGTTCCTCGGTGGAAGGGAACACTGAAGCTTTCTTT. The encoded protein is CASSSSVEGNTEAFF.

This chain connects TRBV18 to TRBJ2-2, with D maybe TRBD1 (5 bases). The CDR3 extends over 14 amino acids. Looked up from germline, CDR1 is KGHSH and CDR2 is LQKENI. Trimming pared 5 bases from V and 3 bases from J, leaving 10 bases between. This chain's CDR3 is CASSSTAYTGELFF. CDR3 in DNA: TGTGCCAGCTCATCGACAGCGTACACCGGGGAGCTGTTTTTT.

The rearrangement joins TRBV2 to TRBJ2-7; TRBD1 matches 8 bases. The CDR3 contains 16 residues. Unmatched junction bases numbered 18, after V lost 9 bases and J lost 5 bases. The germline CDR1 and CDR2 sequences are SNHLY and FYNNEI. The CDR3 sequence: CARAARTGSGADEQYF. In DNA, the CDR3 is TGTGCCAGAGCGGCCCGGACAGGGTCGGGAGCGGACGAGCAGTACTTC.

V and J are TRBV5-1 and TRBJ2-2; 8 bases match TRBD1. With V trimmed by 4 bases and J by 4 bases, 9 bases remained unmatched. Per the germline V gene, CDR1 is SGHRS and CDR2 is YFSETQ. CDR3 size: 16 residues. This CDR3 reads CASSPGGQGFTGELFF. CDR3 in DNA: TGCGCCAGCAGCCCTGGCGGACAGGGTTTCACCGGGGAGCTGTTTTTT.

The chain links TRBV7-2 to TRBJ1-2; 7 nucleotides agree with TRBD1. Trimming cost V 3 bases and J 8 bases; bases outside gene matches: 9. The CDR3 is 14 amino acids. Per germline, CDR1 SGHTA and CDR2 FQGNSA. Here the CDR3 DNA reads TGTGCCAGCAGCTTGACAGGGCAGTCGATAGGCTACACCTTC. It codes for CASSLTGQSIGYTF.

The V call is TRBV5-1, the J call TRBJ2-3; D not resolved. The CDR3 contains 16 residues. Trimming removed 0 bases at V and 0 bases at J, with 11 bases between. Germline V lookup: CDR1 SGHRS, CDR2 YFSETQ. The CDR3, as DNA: TGCGCCAGCAGCTTGGCCAGCTCCCTTAGCACAGATACGCAGTATTTT. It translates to CASSLASSLSTDTQYF.

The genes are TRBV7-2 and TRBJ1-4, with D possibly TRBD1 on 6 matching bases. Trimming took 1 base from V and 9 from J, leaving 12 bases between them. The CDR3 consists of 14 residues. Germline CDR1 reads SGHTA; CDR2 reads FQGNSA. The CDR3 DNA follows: TGTGCCAGCAGCTTAGATGGGGGGCTGCAAAAACTGTTTTTT. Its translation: CASSLDGGLQKLFF.